This T cell receptor (beta chain) was retrieved from a study of T-cell reconstitution after alpha-beta-depleted transplantation in children. Library preparation (for TCRbeta) was performed with unique molecular identifiers. One entry per CDR3 protein results from TCRdb running MiXCR on the PCR reads. The data show 250,000 to 400,000 distinct CDR3 sequences, with around 25% seen just once and around 9.9% held by the top ten. Trimming removed 2 bases from V and 1 base from J, with 15 bases in between. The germline V gene has CDR1 DFQATT and CDR2 SNEGSKA (reference sequence). CDR3 length equals 16 residues.

The TCR sequence derives from a male patient aged 10-17 years who had a stem cell transplant for acute lymphoblastic leukemia, so the T cells may come from the graft donor. Source: PBMCs, mostly from graft donor cells, taken 180 days after TCRalphabeta/CD19-depleted stem cell transplant. The rearrangement links TRBV20-1 to TRBJ1-5; D is perhaps TRBD1 (6 bases). The CDR3, as DNA: TGCAGTGCTAGAATCGGGGGCGTCGCCAGCAATCAGCCCCAGCATTTT. This sequence encodes CSARIGGVASNQPQHF.